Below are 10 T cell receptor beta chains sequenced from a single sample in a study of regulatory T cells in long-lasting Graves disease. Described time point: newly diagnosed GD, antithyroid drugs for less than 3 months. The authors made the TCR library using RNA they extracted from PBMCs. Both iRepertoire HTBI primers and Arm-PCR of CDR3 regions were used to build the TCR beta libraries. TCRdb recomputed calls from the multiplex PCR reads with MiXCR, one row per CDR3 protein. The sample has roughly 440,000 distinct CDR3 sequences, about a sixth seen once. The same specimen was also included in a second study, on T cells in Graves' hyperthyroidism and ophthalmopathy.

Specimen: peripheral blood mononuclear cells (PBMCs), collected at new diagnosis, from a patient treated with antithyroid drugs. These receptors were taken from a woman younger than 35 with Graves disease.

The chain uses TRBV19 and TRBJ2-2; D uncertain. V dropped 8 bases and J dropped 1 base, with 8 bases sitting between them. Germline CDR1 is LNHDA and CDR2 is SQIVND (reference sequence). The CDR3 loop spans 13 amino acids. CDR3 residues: CASLTRNTGELFF. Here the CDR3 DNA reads TGTGCCAGTTTGACACGGAACACCGGGGAGCTGTTTTTT.

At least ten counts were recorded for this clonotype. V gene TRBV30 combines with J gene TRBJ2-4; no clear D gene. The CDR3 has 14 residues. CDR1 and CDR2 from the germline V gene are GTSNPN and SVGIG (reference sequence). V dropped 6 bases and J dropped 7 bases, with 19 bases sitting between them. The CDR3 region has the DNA TGTGCCTGCTTAAGCCGGCAGTCCCGTAACATTCAGTACTTC. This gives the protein CACLSRQSRNIQYF.

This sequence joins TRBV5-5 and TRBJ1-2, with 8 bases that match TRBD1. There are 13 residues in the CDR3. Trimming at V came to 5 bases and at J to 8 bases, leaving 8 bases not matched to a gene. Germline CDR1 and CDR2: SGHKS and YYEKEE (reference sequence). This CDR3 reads CASRMQGAGGYTF. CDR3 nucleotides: TGTGCCAGCAGGATGCAGGGGGCTGGCGGCTACACCTTC.

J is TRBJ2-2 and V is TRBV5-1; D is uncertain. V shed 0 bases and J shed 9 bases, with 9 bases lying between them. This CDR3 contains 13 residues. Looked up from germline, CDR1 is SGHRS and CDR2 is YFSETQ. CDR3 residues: CASSLELVRELFF. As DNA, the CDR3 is TGCGCCAGCAGCTTGGAATTAGTGCGGGAGCTGTTTTTT.

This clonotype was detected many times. The CDR3 DNA follows: TGTGCCAGCAGTCCCTCAAACCGCAATGAGCAGTTCTTC. Translated: CASSPSNRNEQFF. The chain uses TRBV27 and TRBJ2-1; D ambiguous. Germline CDR1 reads MNHEY; CDR2 reads SMNVEV (reference sequence). This CDR3 is built from 13 residues. Trimming took off 5 bases at V and 6 bases at J, with 11 bases between the two ends.

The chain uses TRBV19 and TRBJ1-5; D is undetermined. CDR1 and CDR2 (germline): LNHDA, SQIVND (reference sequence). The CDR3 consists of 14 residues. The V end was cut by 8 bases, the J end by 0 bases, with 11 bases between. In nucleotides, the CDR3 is TGTGCCAGTTTCAGCCCGTATAGCAATCAGCCCCAGCATTTT. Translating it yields CASFSPYSNQPQHF.

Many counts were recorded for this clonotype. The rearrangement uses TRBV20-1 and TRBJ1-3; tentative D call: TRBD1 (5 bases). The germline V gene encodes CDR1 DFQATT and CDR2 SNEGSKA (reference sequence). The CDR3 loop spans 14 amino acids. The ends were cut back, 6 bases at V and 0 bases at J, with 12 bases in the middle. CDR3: CSAPDSYSGNTIYF. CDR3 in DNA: TGCAGTGCCCCTGACAGTTACTCTGGAAACACCATATATTTT.

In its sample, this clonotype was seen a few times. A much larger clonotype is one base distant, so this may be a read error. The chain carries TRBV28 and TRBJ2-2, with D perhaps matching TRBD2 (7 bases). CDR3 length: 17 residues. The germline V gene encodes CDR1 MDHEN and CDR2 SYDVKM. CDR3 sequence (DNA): TGTGCCAGCAGCCCTCGCCTCGGGGGGCGAAACACCCGGGAGCTGTTTTTT. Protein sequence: CASSPRLGGRNTRELFF. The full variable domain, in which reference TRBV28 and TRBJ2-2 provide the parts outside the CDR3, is DVKVTQSSRYLVKRTGEKVFLECVQDMDHENMFWYRQDPGLGLRLIYFSYDVKMKEKGDIPEGYSVSREKKERFSLILESASTNQTSMYLCASSPRLGGRNTRELFFGEGSRLTVL.

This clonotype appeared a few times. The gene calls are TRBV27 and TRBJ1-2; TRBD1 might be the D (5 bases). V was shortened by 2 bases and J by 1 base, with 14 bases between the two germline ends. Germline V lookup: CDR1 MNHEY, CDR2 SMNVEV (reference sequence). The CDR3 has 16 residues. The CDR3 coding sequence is TGTGCCAGCAGTTTACACAAAGGGACGGGTAACTATGGCTACACCTTC. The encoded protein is CASSLHKGTGNYGYTF.

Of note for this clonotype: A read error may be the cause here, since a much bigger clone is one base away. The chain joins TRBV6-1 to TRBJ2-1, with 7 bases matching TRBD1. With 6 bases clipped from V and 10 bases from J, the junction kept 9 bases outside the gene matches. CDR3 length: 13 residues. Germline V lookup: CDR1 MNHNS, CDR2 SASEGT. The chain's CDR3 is CASSRGQAYEQFF. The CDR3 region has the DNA TGTGCCAGCAGCCGTGGACAGGCCTACGAGCAGTTCTTC.